The 32 T cell receptor beta chains below come from one sample, sequenced in a study of cytomegalovirus exposure and HLA in healthy donors. PCR primers comprised 60 Vbeta and 13 Jbeta primers. Profiled with immunoSEQ multiplex PCR; TCRdb holds only in-frame clones, not every one. The table includes roughly 130,000 clones, around 84% detected once. The sequenced sample was PBMCs. Receptors were obtained from a woman under 30 in good health and CMV-seropositive.

The chain has TRBV2 and TRBJ2-5; TRBD2 matches 11 bases. Germline V lookup: CDR1 SNHLY, CDR2 FYNNEI. This CDR3 is built from 17 residues. After removal of 3 bases from V and 2 bases from J, the junction contained 8 bases not matched to a gene. The CDR3 DNA reads TGTGCCAGCAGTGATCTTAGCGGGGGGGCGGGGCAAGAGACCCAGTACTTC. Translation gives CASSDLSGGAGQETQYF.

This sequence joins TRBV5-1 and TRBJ1-1; D possibly corresponds to TRBD1 (5 bases). Trimming took off 0 bases at V and 0 bases at J, with 9 bases between the two ends. This CDR3 region has 15 residues. The germline CDR1 and CDR2 sequences are SGHRS and YFSETQ. The chain's CDR3 is CASSLAGGVNTEAFF. The CDR3 DNA sequence: TGCGCCAGCAGCTTGGCCGGGGGTGTGAACACTGAAGCTTTCTTT.

V and J are TRBV2 and TRBJ2-3; 13 positions match TRBD2. Germline CDR1 SNHLY, CDR2 FYNNEI. This CDR3 comprises 15 residues. The V and J ends lost 9 bases and 5 bases, in that order; junction bases with no gene match: 8. The CDR3 DNA reads TGTGCCAGGACTAGCGGGGGGCCGGATCGAGATACGCAGTATTTT. Its translation is CARTSGGPDRDTQYF.

The rearrangement uses TRBV5-4 and TRBJ1-1; TRBD1 is a possible D gene (6 bases). The CDR3 contains 17 residues. Germline-derived CDR1 and CDR2 are SGHNT and YYREEE (reference sequence). Trimming took 1 base from V and 2 from J, leaving 18 bases between them. As DNA, the CDR3 is TGTGCCAGCAGCTTGTCCGGACAGCGCAGAGCCAACACTGAAGCTTTCTTT. This gives the protein CASSLSGQRRANTEAFF. The whole variable domain, remainder taken from reference TRBV5-4 and TRBJ1-1, is ETGVTQSPTHLIKTRGQQVTLRCSSQSGHNTVSWYQQALGQGPQFIFQYYREEENGRGNFPPRFSGLQFPNYSSELNVNALELDDSALYLCASSLSGQRRANTEAFFGQGTRLTVV.

The chain recombines TRBV11-2 with TRBJ2-4; TRBD2 might be the D (7 bases). CDR1 and CDR2 from the germline V gene are SGHAT and FQNNGV. The V and J ends lost 4 bases and 8 bases respectively, with 15 bases between them. The CDR3 loop spans 14 amino acids. CDR3 in amino acids: CASSSTRGADIQYF. DNA of the CDR3: TGTGCCAGCAGCTCTACCCGGGGGGCTGACATTCAGTACTTC.

The chain employs TRBV11-2 and TRBJ1-3; D uncertain. V was cut by 5 bases and J by 4 bases, with 6 bases left in between. The germline gives CDR1 SGHAT, CDR2 FQNNGV. The CDR3 sequence is 12 residues long. The CDR3 spells CASSQQGNTIYF. CDR3 sequence (DNA): TGTGCCAGCAGCCAACAGGGAAACACCATATATTTT.

The chain has TRBV4-1 and TRBJ2-7, with D perhaps matching TRBD2 (6 bases). Trimming cost V 4 bases and J 6 bases, with 19 bases left between them. CDR1 and CDR2 (germline): MGHRA, YSYEKL. The CDR3 covers 15 residues. CDR3 DNA sequence: TGCGCCAGCAGCCGCGCCGTAGGGACTGGAGGCGAGCAGTACTTC. Translating gives CASSRAVGTGGEQYF.

The chain uses TRBV5-5 and TRBJ2-5; a weak D match, TRBD2 (6 bases). The germline CDR1 and CDR2 sequences are SGHKS and YYEKEE (reference sequence). This CDR3 has 14 residues. The V end was cut by 1 base, the J end by 9 bases, with 16 bases between. The CDR3 coding sequence is TGTGCCAGCAGCTTGTGGGGGGTCGAGGGCCCCCAGTACTTC. Translating gives CASSLWGVEGPQYF.

The rearrangement uses TRBV19 and TRBJ1-6, with D perhaps TRBD1 (5 bases). The CDR3 runs 16 residues. Deletions cut 6 bases from V and 7 bases from J, with 19 bases between. Germline V gives CDR1 LNHDA, CDR2 SQIVND (reference sequence). In DNA, the CDR3 is TGTGCCAGTAGCAACCCCGGACGGGGGATCAATTCACCCCTCCACTTT. Translation: CASSNPGRGINSPLHF.

V is TRBV9 and J is TRBJ2-5; 7 positions match TRBD2. Per the germline V gene, CDR1 is SGDLS and CDR2 is YYNGEE. Trimming took 7 bases from V and 8 from J; bases not matched to a gene: 11. This CDR3 comprises 13 residues. The CDR3 DNA reads as TGTGCCAGCGCCTCCCGGGGGGAGGAAACCCAGTACTTC. Its translation is CASASRGEETQYF.

This clone came up a few times. The rearrangement uses TRBV7-2 and TRBJ1-2; possible D gene TRBD1, 5 bases. The CDR3 is 16 amino acids. Germline CDR1 and CDR2: SGHTA and FQGNSA. Trimming shortened V by 4 bases and J by 1 base, and 16 bases separated the two germline ends. The CDR3 region is CASSSSKVGGNYGYTF. CDR3 bases: TGTGCCAGCAGCTCTTCCAAGGTGGGGGGTAACTATGGCTACACCTTC.

The rearrangement uses TRBV7-6 and TRBJ1-1; 9 bases match TRBD1. The CDR3 runs 15 residues. The junction had 9 bases not matched to a gene; V was cut back by 5 bases and J by 5 bases. CDR1 SGHVS and CDR2 FNYEAQ come from the germline V gene. In nucleotides, the CDR3 is TGTGCCAGCAGCAAAGAGGGACAGGGTGGGACTGAAGCTTTCTTT. Translating gives CASSKEGQGGTEAFF.

This chain connects TRBV30 to TRBJ1-4; 7 bases map to TRBD1. Trimming at V came to 4 bases and at J to 2 bases, leaving 10 bases not matched to a gene. The CDR3 is 16 amino acids. Germline V gene data show CDR1 as GTSNPN and CDR2 as SVGIG (reference sequence). CDR3 protein: CAWTGENRGTNEKLFF. DNA of the CDR3: TGTGCCTGGACCGGAGAAAACAGGGGCACTAATGAAAAACTGTTTTTT.

The CDR3 loop is CASSLSPGGSVGGYTF. In nucleotides, the CDR3 is TGTGCCAGCAGCTTATCCCCAGGGGGGAGTGTTGGTGGCTACACCTTC. The genes are TRBV7-9 and TRBJ1-2, with 7 bases fitting TRBD1. The germline V gene has CDR1 SEHNR and CDR2 FQNEAQ (reference sequence). The CDR3 is made up of 16 amino acids. Trimming removed 2 bases from V and 7 bases from J; junction bases left unmatched: 13.

This chain connects TRBV10-3 to TRBJ2-2, with 10 bases lining up with TRBD2. V dropped 3 bases and J dropped 4; count of bases not matched to a gene: 5. The CDR3 loop spans 16 amino acids. CDR1 ENHRY and CDR2 SYGVKD come from the germline V gene. The CDR3 bases are TGTGCCATCAGTGACCTAAGCGGGGGGGCCACCGGGGAGCTGTTTTTT. This encodes CAISDLSGGATGELFF.

As concerns this clone: At one boundary the junction diverges from the germline segment, which might be a read error. The sample has other DNA sequences that encode this CDR3 too. The rearrangement uses TRBV28 and TRBJ2-7, with a weak D call TRBD1 (6 bases). CDR1 MDHEN and CDR2 SYDVKM come from the germline V gene. The CDR3 runs 13 residues. The CDR3 spells CASRPGQTYEQYF. The DNA of the CDR3 is TGTGCCAGCAGACCCGGACAGACGTACGAGCAGTACTTT.

The rearrangement uses TRBV5-1 and TRBJ2-2; a possible D gene is TRBD1 (6 bases). The CDR3 sequence is 14 residues long. V dropped 8 bases and J dropped 6 bases, with 17 bases sitting between them. Germline lookup yields CDR1 SGHRS and CDR2 YFSETQ. CDR3: CASSSQGLAGELFF. CDR3 coding DNA: TGCGCCAGTAGCAGTCAGGGGCTCGCCGGGGAGCTGTTTTTT.

The chain employs TRBV5-6 and TRBJ1-5; D may be TRBD1 (6 bases). This CDR3 has 13 residues. Trimming cost V 4 bases and J 6 bases, with 11 bases left between them. Germline V gene lookup returns CDR1 SGHDT and CDR2 YYEEEE. The CDR3 DNA is TGTGCCAGCAGCCCGGACAGTGGTCAGCCCCAGCATTTT. It yields the protein CASSPDSGQPQHF.

The chain employs TRBV6-5 and TRBJ2-1, with 7 positions matching TRBD1. V shed 0 bases and J 2 bases; nucleotides not matched to a gene: 4. Germline-derived CDR1 and CDR2 are MNHEY and SVGAGI. CDR3 length equals 16 residues. In DNA form, the CDR3 reads TGTGCCAGCAGTTACTCTGGCAGGGGGACCTACAATGAGCAGTTCTTC. Its protein product is CASSYSGRGTYNEQFF.

The V gene is TRBV6-5, the J gene TRBJ1-5, with D unresolved. V was shortened by 5 bases and J by 3 bases, with 14 bases between the two germline ends. The CDR3 has 15 amino acids. The germline gives CDR1 MNHEY, CDR2 SVGAGI. The CDR3 sequence is CASSRGVRNNQPQHF. In nucleotides, the CDR3 is TGTGCCAGCAGTCGCGGGGTTAGGAACAATCAGCCCCAGCATTTT.

A single count supports this clone. The chain couples TRBV6-5 to TRBJ2-3; perhaps TRBD2 as D (5 bases). This CDR3 is 13 amino acids long. The V end was cut by 8 bases, the J end by 3 bases, with 12 bases between. Germline V gene data show CDR1 as MNHEY and CDR2 as SVGAGI. The CDR3 protein is CASHRGITDTQYF. The CDR3 region has the DNA TGTGCCAGCCATCGGGGAATAACAGATACGCAGTATTTT.

This clone appeared once. The rearrangement joins TRBV7-9 to TRBJ1-6; 9 positions match TRBD1. Germline values: CDR1 SEHNR, CDR2 FQNEAQ (reference sequence). The CDR3 covers 14 residues. The trim removed 5 bases at V and 8 bases at J, leaving 4 bases unmatched. The CDR3 region is CASSRDREDSPLHF. The DNA for the CDR3 is TGTGCCAGCAGCCGGGACAGGGAGGATTCACCCCTCCACTTT.

This clone appeared a single time. The chain combines TRBV4-1 with TRBJ1-1; 8 positions match TRBD1. Trimming removed 4 bases from V and 3 bases from J; junction bases left unmatched: 4. In germline, CDR1 is MGHRA, CDR2 YSYEKL. CDR3 size: 14 residues. The CDR3, as DNA: TGCGCCAGCAGCCTTACGACAGGGGACACTGAAGCTTTCTTT. Amino acids: CASSLTTGDTEAFF.

The J gene is TRBJ2-5, the V gene TRBV7-6, with TRBD1 identical over 11 bases. Germline V CDR1 and CDR2: SGHVS, FNYEAQ. J lost 2 bases, V lost 5 bases, and 10 bases had no gene match. The CDR3 totals 17 residues. The CDR3 protein is CASSPNPGQGGQETQYF. For the CDR3, the DNA is TGTGCCAGCAGCCCCAATCCGGGACAGGGGGGTCAAGAGACCCAGTACTTC.

The chain uses TRBV7-9 and TRBJ2-4; the D gene is possibly TRBD2 (5 bases). V lost 5 bases, J lost 1 base, and 18 bases lay in between. The CDR3 contains 17 residues. Per germline, CDR1 SEHNR and CDR2 FQNEAQ (reference sequence). The CDR3 loop is CASSAYGLEEAKNIQYF. CDR3 coding DNA: TGTGCCAGCAGCGCCTACGGGTTGGAGGAGGCCAAAAACATTCAGTACTTC.

The chain employs TRBV5-5 and TRBJ2-7; 9 bases are a match to TRBD1. Germline V gene sequence: CDR1 SGHKS, CDR2 YYEKEE (reference sequence). V lost 4 bases to trimming and J lost 3 bases; unmatched junction nucleotides: 5. The CDR3 loop spans 14 amino acids. The CDR3 spells CASSADRGIYEQYF. CDR3 DNA: TGTGCCAGCAGCGCGGACAGGGGTATCTACGAGCAGTACTTC.

The CDR3 spells CASSKKMRTGPTYEQYF. CDR3 DNA: TGTGCCAGCAGCAAAAAAATGAGGACAGGGCCTACCTACGAGCAGTACTTC. The chain uses TRBV21-1 and TRBJ2-7; TRBD1 was called by the table and not checked on the DNA. TRBV21-1 constitutes a pseudogene. The CDR3 is 17 residues long.

The chain recombines TRBV6-1 with TRBJ2-3; D perhaps matches TRBD1 (6 bases). The V gene lost 7 bases and the J gene lost 2 bases, with 13 bases spanning the gap. The CDR3 sequence is 14 residues long. Per the germline V gene, CDR1 is MNHNS and CDR2 is SASEGT. CDR3 loop: CASIRDRTTDTQYF. CDR3 sequence (DNA): TGTGCCAGCATCCGAGACAGGACCACAGATACGCAGTATTTT.

The chain links TRBV14 to TRBJ1-6; no clear D gene. Germline CDR1 is SGHDN and CDR2 is FVKESK. The CDR3 has 15 residues. The V end lost 2 bases, the J end lost 1 base, and 6 bases lay between the germline ends. CDR3 sequence reads: CASSQTGSYNSPLHF. CDR3 DNA: TGTGCCAGCAGCCAAACGGGTTCCTATAATTCACCCCTCCACTTT.

The chain carries TRBV28 and TRBJ1-2, with D possibly matching TRBD1 (6 bases). V lost 6 bases and J lost 8, with 19 bases in between. The germline gives CDR1 MDHEN, CDR2 SYDVKM. The CDR3 spans 14 residues. DNA of the CDR3: TGTGCCAGCAGAGTATCTTTAGGACAGCGGGGCTACACCTTC. Protein sequence: CASRVSLGQRGYTF.

The V and J genes are TRBV7-2 and TRBJ2-5, with 8 positions matching TRBD1. CDR3 length: 16 residues. After removal of 4 bases from V and 5 bases from J, the junction contained 12 bases not matched to a gene. In germline, CDR1 is SGHTA, CDR2 FQGNSA. CDR3 coding DNA: TGTGCCAGCAGCTCGAGTGTAGGACAGGGAGGTGAGACCCAGTACTTC. It encodes CASSSSVGQGGETQYF.

This clone showed up just a few times. The gene calls are TRBV21-1 and TRBJ1-5; TRBD1 was called by the table and not checked on the DNA. TRBV21-1 is shown as a pseudogene. CDR3 length: 15 amino acids. CDR3 amino acids: CATKGDTTSNQPQHF. CDR3 nucleotide sequence: TGTGCCACCAAGGGGGACACGACTAGCAATCAGCCCCAGCATTTT.